The following is a T cell receptor beta chain sequence with its context. Its antigen is currently unknown. This entry comes from a study of cytomegalovirus exposure and HLA in healthy donors. Study results and caveats: The investigators catalogued about 170 TCR beta chains as cytomegalovirus-associated.

Both 60 Vbeta primers and 13 Jbeta primers went into the PCR. The data were produced by immunoSEQ multiplex PCR, yet TCRdb's version contains in-frame clones alone and is incomplete. The data show a few hundred thousand clones, with over 65% seen just once and 2.5% to 3% held by the top ten. Sequenced: PBMCs. The clonotype comes from a woman aged 55-70 years in good health and CMV-seropositive.

The CDR3 region has the DNA TGTGCCAGCAGACATACCGACAGGACCACTGAAGCTTTCTTT. This codes for CASRHTDRTTEAFF. The chain recombines TRBV5-8 with TRBJ1-1; maybe TRBD1 (6 bases). This CDR3 is 14 amino acids long. Trimming shortened V by 5 bases and J by 4 bases, and 15 bases separated the two germline ends. Germline V gene sequence: CDR1 SGHTS, CDR2 YDEGEE. Full variable domain (remainder filled in from reference TRBV5-8 and TRBJ1-1): EAGVTQSPTHLIKTRGQQATLRCSPISGHTSVYWYQQALGLGLQFLLWYDEGEERNRGNFPPRFSGRQFPNYSSELNVNALELEDSALYLCASRHTDRTTEAFFGQGTRLTVV.